This is a list of T cell receptor beta chains from one sample in a study of CD8+ T cells in alopecia areata. The method was immunoSEQ multiplex PCR; TCRdb's version includes in-frame clones alone and lacks a portion of them. The sample yields approximately 100,000 clones, around 60% seen once. The material sequenced was CD8+ T cells sorted from blood, taken at approximately week 60, from a patient treated with tofacitinib. These receptors all stem from a human donor with alopecia areata. CDR3s include the opening cysteine and the closing phenylalanine or tryptophan. Each record gives: J gene, V gene, clone size, D gene, CDR3 protein, CDR3 DNA. The D gene is left open where the match is weak. Where a row states a size, it is once, few, many or the class of an expanded clone; other rows omit it.

J gene: TRBJ2-7; V gene: TRBV29-1; clone size: -; D gene: TRBD1; CDR3 protein: CSVTGERGEQYF; CDR3 DNA: TGCAGCGTGACAGGGGAAAGGGGCGAGCAGTACTTC
J gene: TRBJ2-7; V gene: TRBV27; clone size: -; D gene: -; CDR3 protein: CASSLEGYEQYF; CDR3 DNA: TGTGCCAGCAGTTTAGAGGGGTACGAGCAGTACTTC
J gene: TRBJ2-6; V gene: TRBV7-9; clone size: -; D gene: -; CDR3 protein: CASSLVASGANVLTF; CDR3 DNA: TGTGCCAGCAGCTTAGTGGCCTCTGGGGCCAACGTCCTGACTTTC
J gene: TRBJ2-6; V gene: TRBV12-5; clone size: -; D gene: -; CDR3 protein: CASGSGDSSGANVLTF; CDR3 DNA: TGTGCTAGTGGTTCCGGAGACAGCTCTGGGGCCAACGTCCTGACTTTC
J gene: TRBJ1-5; V gene: TRBV19; clone size: -; D gene: TRBD1; CDR3 protein: CASSSLRDRLNQPQHF; CDR3 DNA: TGTGCCAGTAGTAGTCTTCGGGACAGGTTAAATCAGCCCCAGCATTTT
J gene: TRBJ2-7; V gene: TRBV5-6; clone size: -; D gene: TRBD1; CDR3 protein: CASSLGTGTYEQYF; CDR3 DNA: TGTGCCAGCAGCTTGGGGACAGGGACTTACGAGCAGTACTTC
J gene: TRBJ2-2; V gene: TRBV27; clone size: -; D gene: TRBD1; CDR3 protein: CASQTGSGGELFF; CDR3 DNA: TGTGCCAGCCAGACAGGGTCAGGCGGGGAGCTGTTTTTT
J gene: TRBJ2-3; V gene: TRBV10-3; clone size: -; D gene: TRBD2; CDR3 protein: CAISDQRDYTDTQYF; CDR3 DNA: TGTGCCATCAGTGACCAACGGGACTACACAGATACGCAGTATTTT
J gene: TRBJ2-1; V gene: TRBV9; clone size: -; D gene: -; CDR3 protein: CASSQGWTEQFADEQFF; CDR3 DNA: TGTGCCAGCAGCCAAGGCTGGACAGAGCAGTTTGCGGATGAGCAGTTCTTC
J gene: TRBJ1-1; V gene: TRBV23-1; clone size: -; D gene: TRBD1; CDR3 protein: CASSQGQGDGTEAFF; CDR3 DNA: TGCGCCAGCAGTCAGGGTCAGGGGGATGGCACTGAAGCTTTCTTT
J gene: TRBJ2-5; V gene: TRBV2; clone size: -; D gene: -; CDR3 protein: CASKGRQKQTQETQYF; CDR3 DNA: TGTGCCAGCAAGGGTCGGCAGAAACAAACCCAAGAGACCCAGTACTTC
J gene: TRBJ1-2; V gene: TRBV29-1; clone size: once; D gene: -; CDR3 protein: CSAEAGNYGYTF; CDR3 DNA: TGCAGCGCCGAGGCGGGGAACTATGGCTACACCTTC
J gene: TRBJ1-1; V gene: TRBV30; clone size: -; D gene: -; CDR3 protein: CAWSTGGARPTEAFF; CDR3 DNA: TGTGCCTGGAGTACGGGGGGCGCAAGGCCCACTGAAGCTTTCTTT
J gene: TRBJ2-1; V gene: TRBV6-1; clone size: -; D gene: -; CDR3 protein: CASSESLASSYNEQFF; CDR3 DNA: TGTGCCAGCAGTGAATCACTAGCAAGCTCCTACAATGAGCAGTTCTTC
J gene: TRBJ1-2; V gene: TRBV4-1; clone size: -; D gene: -; CDR3 protein: CASSPQDSSNYGYTF; CDR3 DNA: TGCGCCAGCAGCCCACAGGACTCCTCTAACTATGGCTACACCTTC
J gene: TRBJ2-1; V gene: TRBV29-1; clone size: -; D gene: TRBD1; CDR3 protein: CSVVLQGDEQFF; CDR3 DNA: TGCAGCGTTGTACTTCAGGGGGATGAGCAGTTCTTC
J gene: TRBJ2-1; V gene: TRBV2; clone size: -; D gene: -; CDR3 protein: CASSEAPGTDGGWEQFF; CDR3 DNA: TGTGCCAGCAGTGAAGCACCCGGGACTGACGGTGGTTGGGAGCAGTTCTTC
J gene: TRBJ2-7; V gene: TRBV6-5; clone size: -; D gene: TRBD2; CDR3 protein: CATQTSGGTEQYF; CDR3 DNA: TGTGCCACCCAGACTAGCGGGGGTACAGAGCAGTACTTC
J gene: TRBJ1-1; V gene: TRBV2; clone size: few; D gene: -; CDR3 protein: CASRDALNTEAFF; CDR3 DNA: TGTGCCAGCAGGGACGCCTTGAACACTGAAGCTTTCTTT
J gene: TRBJ2-7; V gene: TRBV23-1; clone size: -; D gene: -; CDR3 protein: CASSLRPGPEQYF; CDR3 DNA: TGCGCCAGCAGTCTTCGGCCAGGCCCCGAGCAGTACTTC
J gene: TRBJ1-1; V gene: TRBV5-6; clone size: -; D gene: -; CDR3 protein: CASSPEQSNTEAFF; CDR3 DNA: TGTGCCAGCAGCCCCGAGCAGAGTAACACTGAAGCTTTCTTT
J gene: TRBJ1-2; V gene: TRBV7-9; clone size: -; D gene: -; CDR3 protein: CASSLALVEGYTF; CDR3 DNA: TGTGCCAGCAGCTTAGCCCTGGTTGAAGGCTACACCTTC
J gene: TRBJ2-7; V gene: TRBV7-9; clone size: -; D gene: TRBD2; CDR3 protein: CASSLARGDEQYF; CDR3 DNA: TGTGCCAGCAGCTTAGCGCGGGGGGACGAGCAGTACTTC
J gene: TRBJ1-5; V gene: TRBV7-9; clone size: -; D gene: -; CDR3 protein: CASSFGNSNQPQHF; CDR3 DNA: TGTGCCAGCAGCTTCGGGAATAGCAATCAGCCCCAGCATTTT
J gene: TRBJ2-6; V gene: TRBV7-9; clone size: -; D gene: TRBD1; CDR3 protein: CASSQGTGRISGANVLTF; CDR3 DNA: TGTGCCAGCAGCCAAGGGACAGGGAGAATCTCTGGGGCCAACGTCCTGACTTTC
J gene: TRBJ2-2; V gene: TRBV6-4; clone size: -; D gene: TRBD2; CDR3 protein: CASSVRAGLAGELFF; CDR3 DNA: TGTGCCAGCAGTGTGCGAGCGGGGCTTGCCGGGGAGCTGTTTTTT
J gene: TRBJ1-2; V gene: TRBV20-1; clone size: -; D gene: -; CDR3 protein: CSTSGYTF; CDR3 DNA: TGCAGTACGAGTGGCTACACCTTC
J gene: TRBJ2-1; V gene: TRBV10-3; clone size: few; D gene: -; CDR3 protein: CAISESGVEVYNEQFF; CDR3 DNA: TGTGCCATCAGTGAGTCCGGGGTAGAAGTCTACAATGAGCAGTTCTTC
J gene: TRBJ1-2; V gene: TRBV18; clone size: -; D gene: TRBD1; CDR3 protein: CASSHRQGTRQDGYTF; CDR3 DNA: TGTGCCAGCTCACACAGACAGGGTACGCGACAGGATGGCTACACCTTC
J gene: TRBJ2-7; V gene: TRBV5-1; clone size: -; D gene: -; CDR3 protein: CASSLGQSYEQYF; CDR3 DNA: TGCGCCAGCAGCTTGGGACAGAGCTACGAGCAGTACTTC